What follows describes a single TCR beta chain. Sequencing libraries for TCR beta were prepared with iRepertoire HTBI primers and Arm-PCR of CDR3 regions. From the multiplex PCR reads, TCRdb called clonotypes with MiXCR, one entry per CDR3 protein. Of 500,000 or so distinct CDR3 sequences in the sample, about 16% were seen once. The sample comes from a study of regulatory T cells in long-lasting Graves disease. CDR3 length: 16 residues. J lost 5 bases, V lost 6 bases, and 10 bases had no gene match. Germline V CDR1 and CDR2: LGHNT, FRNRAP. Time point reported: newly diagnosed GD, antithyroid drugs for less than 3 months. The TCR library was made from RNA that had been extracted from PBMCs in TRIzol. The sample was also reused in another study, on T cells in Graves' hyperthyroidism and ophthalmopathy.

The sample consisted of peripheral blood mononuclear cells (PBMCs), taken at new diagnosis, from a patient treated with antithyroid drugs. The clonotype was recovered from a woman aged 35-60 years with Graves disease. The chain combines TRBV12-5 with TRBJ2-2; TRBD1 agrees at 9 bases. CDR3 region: CASGYPGQGWTGELFF. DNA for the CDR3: TGTGCTAGTGGCTACCCGGGACAGGGTTGGACCGGGGAGCTGTTTTTT.